This TCR beta chain was retrieved from a study of identical twins. Study-wide results and caveats: Insertion counts were lower in abundant cord blood beta clonotypes, a trend that memory repertoires did not show. Out-of-frame TCR alpha sharing in monozygotic twins exceeded recombination model predictions.

This CDR3 is 16 amino acids long. Germline assignment: CDR1 ENHRY and CDR2 SYGVKD. Unmatched junction bases numbered 13, after V lost 3 bases and J lost 7 bases. cDNA carried unique molecular identifiers, and a universal primer site was added by template switching. From the 5' RACE reads, TCRdb called clonotypes with MiXCR, one entry per CDR3 protein. The profile shows about 890,000 distinct CDR3 sequences, roughly an eighth of them singletons. This clonotype has ten or more counts. Its antigen is currently unknown. A further study also used this sample, focusing on yellow fever vaccine responses in identical twins. In that study: Twins' vaccine T cell responses reportedly seemed partly convergent and partly personalized.

This clonotype was sampled from a woman aged 18-29 years in good health. The source material was PBMCs. V and J are TRBV10-3 and TRBJ2-5, with 8 bases fitting TRBD2. The CDR3 is CAISDSTGGAEGTQYF. The CDR3 DNA is TGTGCCATCAGTGACTCGACGGGAGGGGCAGAGGGGACCCAGTACTTC.